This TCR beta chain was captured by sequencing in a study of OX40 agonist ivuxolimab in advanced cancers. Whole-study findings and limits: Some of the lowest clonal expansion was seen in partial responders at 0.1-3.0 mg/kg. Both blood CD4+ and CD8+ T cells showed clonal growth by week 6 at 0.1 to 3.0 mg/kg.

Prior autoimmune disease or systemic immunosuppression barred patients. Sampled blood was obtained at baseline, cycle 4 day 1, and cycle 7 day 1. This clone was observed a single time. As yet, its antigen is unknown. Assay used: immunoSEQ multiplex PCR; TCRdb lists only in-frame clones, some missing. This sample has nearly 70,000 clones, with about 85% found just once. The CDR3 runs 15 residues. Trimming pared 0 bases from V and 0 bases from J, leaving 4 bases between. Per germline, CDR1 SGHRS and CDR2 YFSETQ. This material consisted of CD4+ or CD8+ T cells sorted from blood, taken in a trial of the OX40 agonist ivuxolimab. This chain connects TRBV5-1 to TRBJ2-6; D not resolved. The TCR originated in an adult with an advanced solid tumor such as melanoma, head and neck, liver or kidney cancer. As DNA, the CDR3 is TGCGCCAGCAGCTTGGGACCCTCTGGGGCCAACGTCCTGACTTTC. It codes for CASSLGPSGANVLTF.